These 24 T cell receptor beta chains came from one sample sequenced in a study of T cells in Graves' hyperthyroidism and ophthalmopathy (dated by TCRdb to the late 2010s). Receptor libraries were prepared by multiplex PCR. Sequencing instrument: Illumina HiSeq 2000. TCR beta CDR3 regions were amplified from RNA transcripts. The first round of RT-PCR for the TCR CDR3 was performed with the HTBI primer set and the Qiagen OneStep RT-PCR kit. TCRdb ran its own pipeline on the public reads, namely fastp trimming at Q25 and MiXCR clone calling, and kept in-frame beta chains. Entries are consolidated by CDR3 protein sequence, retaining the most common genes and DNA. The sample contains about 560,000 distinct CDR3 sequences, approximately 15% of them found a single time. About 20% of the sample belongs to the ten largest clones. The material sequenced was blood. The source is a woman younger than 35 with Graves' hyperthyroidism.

The CDR3 DNA sequence: TGCGCCAGCAGCTTGGTATGGGACACCCCGAGGAGCAATCAGCCCCAGCATTTT. Translating gives CASSLVWDTPRSNQPQHF. The genes are TRBV5-1 and TRBJ1-5; D perhaps matches TRBD1 (6 bases). The length of the CDR3 is 18 residues. V dropped 0 bases and J dropped 1 base, with 17 bases sitting between them. Germline CDR1 is SGHRS and CDR2 is YFSETQ.

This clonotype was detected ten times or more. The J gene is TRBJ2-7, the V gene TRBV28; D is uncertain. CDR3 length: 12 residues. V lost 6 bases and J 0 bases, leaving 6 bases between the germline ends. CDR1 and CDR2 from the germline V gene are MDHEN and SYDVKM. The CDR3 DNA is TGTGCCAGCAGGGCCGGCTCCTACGAGCAGTACTTC. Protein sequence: CASRAGSYEQYF. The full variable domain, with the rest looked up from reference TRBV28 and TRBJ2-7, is DVKVTQSSRYLVKRTGEKVFLECVQDMDHENMFWYRQDPGLGLRLIYFSYDVKMKEKGDIPEGYSVSREKKERFSLILESASTNQTSMYLCASRAGSYEQYFGPGTRLTVT.

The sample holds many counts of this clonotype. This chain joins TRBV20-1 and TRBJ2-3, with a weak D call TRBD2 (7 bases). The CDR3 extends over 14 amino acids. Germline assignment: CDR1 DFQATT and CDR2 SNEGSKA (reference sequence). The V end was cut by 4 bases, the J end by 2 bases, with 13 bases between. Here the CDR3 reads CSAIGGGPTDTQYF. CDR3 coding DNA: TGCAGTGCTATAGGGGGGGGACCCACAGATACGCAGTATTTT.

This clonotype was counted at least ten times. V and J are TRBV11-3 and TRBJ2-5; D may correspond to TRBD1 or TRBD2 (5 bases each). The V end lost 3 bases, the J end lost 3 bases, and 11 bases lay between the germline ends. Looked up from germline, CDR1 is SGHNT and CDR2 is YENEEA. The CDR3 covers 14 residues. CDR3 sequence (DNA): TGTGCCAGCAGCTTCTTATTGGGGGAAGAGACCCAGTACTTC. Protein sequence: CASSFLLGEETQYF.

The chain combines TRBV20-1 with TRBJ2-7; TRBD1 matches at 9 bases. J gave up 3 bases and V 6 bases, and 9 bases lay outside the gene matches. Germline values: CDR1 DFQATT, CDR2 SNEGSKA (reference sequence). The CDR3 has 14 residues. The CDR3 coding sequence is TGCAGTGCAAAGATGACAGGGGGAGGCTACGAGCAGTACTTC. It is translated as CSAKMTGGGYEQYF.

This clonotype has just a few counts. This chain's CDR3 is CASSTGTHSNQPQHF. CDR3 in DNA: TGTGCCAGCAGCACTGGGACACACAGCAATCAGCCCCAGCATTTT. V is TRBV28 and J is TRBJ1-5, with a weak D call TRBD1 (6 bases). V was shortened by 6 bases and J by 1 base, with 13 bases between the two germline ends. Germline V gene sequence: CDR1 MDHEN, CDR2 SYDVKM. The CDR3 contains 15 residues.

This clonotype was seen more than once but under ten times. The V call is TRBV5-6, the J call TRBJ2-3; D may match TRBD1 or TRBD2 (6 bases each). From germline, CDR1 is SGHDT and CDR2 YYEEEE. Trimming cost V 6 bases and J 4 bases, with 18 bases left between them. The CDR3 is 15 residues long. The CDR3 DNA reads TGTGCCAGCATCCGGGGGACACAACGGCCAGATACGCAGTATTTT. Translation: CASIRGTQRPDTQYF.

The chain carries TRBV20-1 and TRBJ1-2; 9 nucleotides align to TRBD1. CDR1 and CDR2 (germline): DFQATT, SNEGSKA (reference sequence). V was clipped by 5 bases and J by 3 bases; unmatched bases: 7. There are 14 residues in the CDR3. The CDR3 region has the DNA TGCAGTGCTGGCCGGGACAGGGCCCACTATGGCTACACCTTC. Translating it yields CSAGRDRAHYGYTF.

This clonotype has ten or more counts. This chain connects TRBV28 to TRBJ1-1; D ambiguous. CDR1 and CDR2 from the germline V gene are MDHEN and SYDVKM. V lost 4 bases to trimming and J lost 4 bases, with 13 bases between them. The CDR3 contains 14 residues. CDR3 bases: TGTGCCAGCAGTTCGGGGAGTATGGCCACTGAAGCTTTCTTT. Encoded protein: CASSSGSMATEAFF.

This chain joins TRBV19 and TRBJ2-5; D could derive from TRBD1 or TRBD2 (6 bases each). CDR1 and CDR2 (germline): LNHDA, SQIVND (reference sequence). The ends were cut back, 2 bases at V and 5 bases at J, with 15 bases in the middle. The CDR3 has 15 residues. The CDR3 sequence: CASSITGATGETQYF. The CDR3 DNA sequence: TGTGCCAGTAGTATAACGGGGGCCACGGGGGAGACCCAGTACTTC.

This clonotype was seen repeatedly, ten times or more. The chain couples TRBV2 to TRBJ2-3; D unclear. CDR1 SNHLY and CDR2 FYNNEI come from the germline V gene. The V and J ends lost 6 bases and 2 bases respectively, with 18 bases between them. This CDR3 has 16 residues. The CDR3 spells CASSALLLRDTDTQYF. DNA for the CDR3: TGTGCCAGCAGCGCCCTCCTGCTAAGAGACACAGATACGCAGTATTTT.

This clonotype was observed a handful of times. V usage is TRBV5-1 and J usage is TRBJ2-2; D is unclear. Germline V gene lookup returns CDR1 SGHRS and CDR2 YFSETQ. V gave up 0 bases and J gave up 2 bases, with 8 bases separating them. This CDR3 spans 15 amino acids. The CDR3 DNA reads TGCGCCAGCAGCTTGGATTCGGGCAACACCGGGGAGCTGTTTTTT. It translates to CASSLDSGNTGELFF.

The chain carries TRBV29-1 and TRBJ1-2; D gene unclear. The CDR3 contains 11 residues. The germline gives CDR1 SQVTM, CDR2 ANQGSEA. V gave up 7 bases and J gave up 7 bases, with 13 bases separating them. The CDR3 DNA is TGCAGCGCCGAGGCGGGGTTTGGCTACACCTTC. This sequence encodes CSAEAGFGYTF.

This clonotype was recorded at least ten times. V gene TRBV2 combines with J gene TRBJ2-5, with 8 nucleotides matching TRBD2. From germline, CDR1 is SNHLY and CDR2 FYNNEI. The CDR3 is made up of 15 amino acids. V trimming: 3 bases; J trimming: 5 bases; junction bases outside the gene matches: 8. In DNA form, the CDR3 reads TGTGCCAGCAGTGATATTTGGACTAGCTTTGAGACCCAGTACTTC. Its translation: CASSDIWTSFETQYF. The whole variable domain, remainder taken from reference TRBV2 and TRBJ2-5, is EPEVTQTPSHQVTQMGQEVILRCVPISNHLYFYWYRQILGQKVEFLVSFYNNEISEKSEIFDDQFSVERPDGSNFTLKIRSTKLEDSAMYFCASSDIWTSFETQYFGPGTRLLVL.

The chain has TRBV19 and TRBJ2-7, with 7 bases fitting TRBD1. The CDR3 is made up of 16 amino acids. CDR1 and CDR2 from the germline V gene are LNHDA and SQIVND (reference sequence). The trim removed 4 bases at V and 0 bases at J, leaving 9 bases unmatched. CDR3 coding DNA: TGTGCCAGTAGTACATGGGACAGTGACAGCTCCTACGAGCAGTACTTC. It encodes CASSTWDSDSSYEQYF.

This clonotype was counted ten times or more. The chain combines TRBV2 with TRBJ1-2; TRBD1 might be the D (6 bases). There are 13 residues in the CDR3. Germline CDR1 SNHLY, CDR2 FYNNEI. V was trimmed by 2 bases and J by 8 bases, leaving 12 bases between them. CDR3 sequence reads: CASSERSGGGYTF. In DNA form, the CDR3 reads TGTGCCAGCAGTGAAAGATCGGGGGGCGGCTACACCTTC.

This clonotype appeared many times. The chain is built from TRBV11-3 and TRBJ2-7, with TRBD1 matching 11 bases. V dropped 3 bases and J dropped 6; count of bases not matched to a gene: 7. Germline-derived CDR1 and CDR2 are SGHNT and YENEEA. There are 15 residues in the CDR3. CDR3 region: CASSFNSGTGGEQYF. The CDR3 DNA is TGTGCCAGCAGCTTTAACTCCGGGACAGGGGGCGAGCAGTACTTC.

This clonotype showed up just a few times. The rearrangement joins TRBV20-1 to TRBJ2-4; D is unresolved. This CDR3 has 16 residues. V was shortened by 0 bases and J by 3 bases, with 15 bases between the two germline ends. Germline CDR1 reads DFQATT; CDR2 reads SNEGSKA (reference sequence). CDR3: CSARDLGGRGKNIQYF. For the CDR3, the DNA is TGCAGTGCTAGAGATCTAGGTGGGCGCGGCAAAAACATTCAGTACTTC.

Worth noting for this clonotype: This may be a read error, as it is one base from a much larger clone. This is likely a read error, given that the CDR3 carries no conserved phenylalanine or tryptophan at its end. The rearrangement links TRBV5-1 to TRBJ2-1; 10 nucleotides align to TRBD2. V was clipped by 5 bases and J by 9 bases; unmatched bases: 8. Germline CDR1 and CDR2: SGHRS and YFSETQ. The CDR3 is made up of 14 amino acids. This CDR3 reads CASRRLAGASEQFS. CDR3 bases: TGCGCCAGCAGGAGGCTAGCGGGAGCATCTGAGCAGTTCTCC.

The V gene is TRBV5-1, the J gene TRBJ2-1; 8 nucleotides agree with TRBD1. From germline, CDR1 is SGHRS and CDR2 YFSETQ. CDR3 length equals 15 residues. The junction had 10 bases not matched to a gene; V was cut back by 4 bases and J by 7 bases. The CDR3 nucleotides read TGCGCCAGCAGCAACCGGGACAGGTTAAGTAATGAGCAGTTCTTC. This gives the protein CASSNRDRLSNEQFF.

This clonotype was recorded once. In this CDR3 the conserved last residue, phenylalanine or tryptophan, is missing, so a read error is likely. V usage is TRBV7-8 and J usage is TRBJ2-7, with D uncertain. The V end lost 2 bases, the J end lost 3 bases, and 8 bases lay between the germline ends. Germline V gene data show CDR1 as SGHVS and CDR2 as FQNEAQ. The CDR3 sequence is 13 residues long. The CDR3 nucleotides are TGTGCCAGCAGCTTATTAGCCGACTACGAGCAGTACCTC. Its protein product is CASSLLADYEQYL.

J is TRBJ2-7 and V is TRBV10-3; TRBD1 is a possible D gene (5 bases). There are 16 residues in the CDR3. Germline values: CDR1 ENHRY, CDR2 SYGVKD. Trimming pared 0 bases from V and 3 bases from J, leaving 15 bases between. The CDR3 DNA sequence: TGTGCCATCAGTGAGTCGATTCAGGGAATTGGCTACGAGCAGTACTTC. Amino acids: CAISESIQGIGYEQYF.

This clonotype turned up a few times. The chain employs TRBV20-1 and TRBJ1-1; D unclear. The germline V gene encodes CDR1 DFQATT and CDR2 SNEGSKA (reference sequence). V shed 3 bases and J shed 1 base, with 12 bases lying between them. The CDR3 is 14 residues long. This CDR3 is CSAREMTWNTEAFF. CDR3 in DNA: TGCAGTGCTAGGGAAATGACTTGGAACACTGAAGCTTTCTTT.

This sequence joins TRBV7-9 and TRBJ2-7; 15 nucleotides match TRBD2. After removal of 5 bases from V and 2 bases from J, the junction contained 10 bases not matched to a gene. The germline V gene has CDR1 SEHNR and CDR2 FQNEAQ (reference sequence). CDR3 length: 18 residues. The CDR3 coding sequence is TGTGCCAGCAGCCCAGGACTAGCGGGAGGGCCTAGGACCTACGAGCAGTACTTC. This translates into CASSPGLAGGPRTYEQYF.